These 29 T cell receptor beta chains were sequenced from one sample in a study of T cell responses to AZD1222 COVID-19 vaccine. Using immunoSEQ multiplex PCR, the repertoire was profiled, and TCRdb retains in-frame clones only, with some absent. The sample records around 150,000 clones, more than 75% being singletons. The source material was peripheral blood, sampled on day 0 of AZD1222 vaccination. Source of these receptors: an adult in good health.

The gene calls are TRBV6-1 and TRBJ2-5; possibly TRBD1 for D (7 bases). Germline V CDR1 and CDR2: MNHNS, SASEGT. The CDR3 spans 16 residues. Trimming stripped 4 bases from V and 1 base from J, with 16 bases between. CDR3 protein: CASSGDSGSTQETQYF. Written as DNA, the CDR3 is TGTGCCAGCAGTGGGGACAGCGGGTCTACCCAAGAGACCCAGTACTTC.

This chain uses TRBV2 with TRBJ1-5; 9 bases are a match to TRBD1. CDR3 size: 17 residues. V lost 4 bases and J lost 0; bases outside the gene matches: 7. From germline, CDR1 is SNHLY and CDR2 FYNNEI. CDR3: CASSGGTGRNSNQPQHF. CDR3 DNA: TGTGCCAGCAGTGGGGGGACAGGGAGGAATAGCAATCAGCCCCAGCATTTT.

The V gene is TRBV5-1, the J gene TRBJ2-5, with TRBD1 as a possible D gene (6 bases). This CDR3 is 16 amino acids long. V lost 5 bases and J lost 2, with 19 bases in between. The germline gives CDR1 SGHRS, CDR2 YFSETQ. The CDR3 protein is CASSPPFTGPQETQYF. The CDR3 region has the DNA TGCGCCAGCAGTCCCCCCTTTACAGGGCCACAAGAGACCCAGTACTTC.

As for this clone: Different DNA sequences within this sample yield the same CDR3. V and J are TRBV3-1 (or the pseudogene TRBV3-2) and TRBJ1-5, with D uncertain. This CDR3 region has 13 residues. Germline values: CDR1 LGHDT, CDR2 YNNKEL (reference sequence). The germline V and J ends were trimmed by 1 base and 5 bases, with 6 bases remaining between them. CDR3 residues: CASSQGRDQPQHF. CDR3 DNA: TGTGCCAGCAGCCAAGGGCGGGATCAGCCCCAGCATTTT.

The chain carries TRBV15 and TRBJ1-6; D remains unclear. The CDR3 extends over 15 amino acids. V was pared by 1 base and J by 9 bases, with 13 bases between. The germline gives CDR1 LNHNV, CDR2 YYDKDF (reference sequence). The CDR3 is CATSRGVQAGSPLHF. For the CDR3, the DNA is TGTGCCACCAGCAGAGGGGTACAAGCAGGTTCACCCCTCCACTTT.

The chain links TRBV5-8 to TRBJ1-2; D may be TRBD1 (6 bases). CDR3 size: 15 residues. Per the germline V gene, CDR1 is SGHTS and CDR2 is YDEGEE. Trimming took 0 bases from V and 1 from J, leaving 10 bases between them. The CDR3 sequence: CASSLVGTLNYGYTF. DNA of the CDR3: TGTGCCAGCAGCTTGGTCGGGACACTTAACTATGGCTACACCTTC.

This chain joins TRBV25-1 and TRBJ2-7; TRBD1 is a possible D gene (6 bases). Trimming removed 0 bases from V and 7 bases from J, with 19 bases in between. Germline V gene lookup returns CDR1 MGHDK and CDR2 SYGVNS. The CDR3 is made up of 16 amino acids. The CDR3: CASSEYLQGDLREQYF. DNA of the CDR3: TGTGCCAGCAGTGAATATCTACAGGGTGATCTACGGGAGCAGTACTTC.

This clone was seen a handful of times. The chain employs TRBV3-1 (or the pseudogene TRBV3-2) and TRBJ2-1; tentative D call: TRBD1 (7 bases). Germline CDR1 reads LGHDT; CDR2 reads YNNKEL (reference sequence). V was shortened by 5 bases and J by 7 bases, with 9 bases between the two germline ends. The CDR3 contains 12 residues. CDR3 sequence: CASSSGGNEQFF. The CDR3 DNA sequence: TGTGCCAGCAGCTCAGGGGGGAATGAGCAGTTCTTC.

This clone was picked up one time. The rearrangement joins TRBV12-5 to TRBJ2-2, with 7 bases lining up with TRBD1. Germline V lookup: CDR1 LGHNT, CDR2 FRNRAP. The CDR3 totals 13 residues. Trimming cost V 2 bases and J 8 bases; bases outside gene matches: 2. CDR3 nucleotide sequence: TGTGCTAGTGGTTTGACAGGGGTGGGGGAGCTGTTTTTT. Translation: CASGLTGVGELFF.

This clone was recorded only once. The chain employs TRBV5-4 and TRBJ2-1, with 13 bases fitting TRBD2. V lost 0 bases to trimming and J lost 8 bases; unmatched junction nucleotides: 5. Germline V lookup: CDR1 SGHNT, CDR2 YYREEE (reference sequence). The CDR3 has 16 amino acids. CDR3 protein: CASSLAGLAGEYEQFF. CDR3 nucleotides: TGTGCCAGCAGCTTGGCAGGACTAGCGGGGGAGTATGAGCAGTTCTTC.

The chain carries TRBV19 and TRBJ1-1; no reliable D call. CDR3 length: 14 residues. Trimming took off 1 base at V and 5 bases at J, with 11 bases between the two ends. The germline gives CDR1 LNHDA, CDR2 SQIVND (reference sequence). In DNA form, the CDR3 reads TGTGCCAGTAGTATAGGGGCCACCCTAACTGAAGCTTTCTTT. Protein product: CASSIGATLTEAFF.

The V call is TRBV28, the J call TRBJ1-5, with a tentative D call TRBD1 (5 bases). In germline, CDR1 is MDHEN, CDR2 SYDVKM. The CDR3 is made up of 15 amino acids. V gave up 3 bases and J gave up 4 bases, with 13 bases separating them. For the CDR3, the DNA is TGTGCCAGCAGTTTTGAGAGTGAGGGGAATCAGCCCCAGCATTTT. Protein: CASSFESEGNQPQHF.

The rearrangement joins TRBV4-1 to TRBJ1-4; no clear D. Germline-derived CDR1 and CDR2 are MGHRA and YSYEKL. The CDR3 length is 16 residues. The V end was cut by 6 bases, the J end by 2 bases, with 16 bases between. CDR3 DNA: TGCGCCAGCAGTCCCAAGGTAGTCGGGACTAATGAAAAACTGTTTTTT. Its protein is CASSPKVVGTNEKLFF.

CDR3 sequence reads: CASSEFLPTNNQPQHF. DNA of the CDR3: TGTGCCAGCAGTGAATTCCTCCCCACCAATAATCAGCCCCAGCATTTT. The chain links TRBV2 to TRBJ1-5; no reliable D call. Germline V lookup: CDR1 SNHLY, CDR2 FYNNEI. CDR3 length: 16 residues. The germline V and J ends were trimmed by 2 bases and 4 bases, with 15 bases remaining between them.

The genes are TRBV19 and TRBJ2-7; D remains ambiguous. Germline lookup yields CDR1 LNHDA and CDR2 SQIVND (reference sequence). Trimming left V 2 bases short and J 0 bases short, with 11 bases between. The CDR3 loop spans 15 amino acids. The CDR3 DNA is TGTGCCAGTAGTATAAACGGAATTAGCTCCTACGAGCAGTACTTC. Translating it yields CASSINGISSYEQYF.

The rearrangement links TRBV9 to TRBJ2-7; perhaps D is TRBD1 or TRBD2 (5 bases each). Germline V gives CDR1 SGDLS, CDR2 YYNGEE. The CDR3 covers 16 residues. Trimming removed 0 bases at V and 2 bases at J, with 15 bases between. The DNA for the CDR3 is TGTGCCAGCAGCGTAGCTGACAGACTAAGACCCTACGAGCAGTACTTC. It translates to CASSVADRLRPYEQYF. Variable domain in full (rest from reference TRBV9 and TRBJ2-7): DSGVTQTPKHLITATGQRVTLRCSPRSGDLSVYWYQQSLDQGLQFLIQYYNGEERAKGNILERFSAQQFPDLHSELNLSSLELGDSALYFCASSVADRLRPYEQYFGPGTRLTVT.

This clone was detected only a few times. The chain combines TRBV2 with TRBJ1-2; the D gene is possibly TRBD1 (5 bases). Looked up from germline, CDR1 is SNHLY and CDR2 is FYNNEI. Trimming removed 6 bases from V and 0 bases from J, with 11 bases in between. The CDR3 is made up of 14 amino acids. The CDR3 DNA sequence: TGTGCCAGCAGCAAGCAGGGTCCTAACTATGGCTACACCTTC. It codes for CASSKQGPNYGYTF. The variable domain in full, completed from reference TRBV2 and TRBJ1-2, reads EPEVTQTPSHQVTQMGQEVILRCVPISNHLYFYWYRQILGQKVEFLVSFYNNEISEKSEIFDDQFSVERPDGSNFTLKIRSTKLEDSAMYFCASSKQGPNYGYTFGSGTRLTVV.

The rearrangement links TRBV4-2 to TRBJ1-4; D not certain. There are 13 residues in the CDR3. Trimming pared 4 bases from V and 7 bases from J, leaving 10 bases between. In germline, CDR1 is LGHNA, CDR2 YNFKEQ. CDR3 coding DNA: TGTGCCAGCAGCCTCCCGGCTAGTGAAAAACTGTTTTTT. Translation: CASSLPASEKLFF.

V usage is TRBV5-1 and J usage is TRBJ1-1, with D maybe TRBD1 (5 bases). CDR1 is SGHRS and CDR2 is YFSETQ in the germline V gene. Deletions cut 4 bases from V and 4 bases from J, with 11 bases between. This CDR3 contains 13 residues. CDR3 loop: CASSPDSVTEAFF. CDR3 DNA: TGCGCCAGCAGCCCCGACAGTGTCACTGAAGCTTTCTTT.

V and J are TRBV2 and TRBJ1-1; D call uncertain. This CDR3 is built from 12 residues. The germline V and J ends were trimmed by 10 bases and 2 bases, with 11 bases remaining between them. Germline V gene sequence: CDR1 SNHLY, CDR2 FYNNEI. In DNA, the CDR3 is TGTGCCACCGAGACGGTAAACACTGAAGCTTTCTTT. It translates to CATETVNTEAFF.

This clone is a singleton in its sample. V usage is TRBV3-1 (or the pseudogene TRBV3-2) and J usage is TRBJ1-4, with no clear D. The CDR3 has 12 residues. CDR1 and CDR2 from the germline V gene are LGHDT and YNNKEL (reference sequence). The germline V and J ends were trimmed by 1 base and 8 bases, with 5 bases remaining between them. In nucleotides, the CDR3 is TGTGCCAGCAGCCAAGTTTCCGAAAAACTGTTTTTT. This gives the protein CASSQVSEKLFF.

The rearrangement links TRBV29-1 to TRBJ2-2; 7 bases line up with TRBD2. J gave up 6 bases and V 3 bases, and 7 bases lay outside the gene matches. Germline CDR1 is SQVTM and CDR2 is ANQGSEA. The CDR3 length is 14 residues. This CDR3 is CSVEGREEAGELFF. CDR3 nucleotides: TGCAGCGTTGAGGGACGGGAGGAGGCCGGGGAGCTGTTTTTT.

The J gene is TRBJ1-1, the V gene TRBV30; D remains unclear. CDR1 and CDR2 (germline): GTSNPN, SVGIG (reference sequence). Trimming shortened V by 3 bases and J by 1 base, and 9 bases separated the two germline ends. This CDR3 comprises 13 residues. CDR3 in DNA: TGTGCCTGGAGCTTTGGCAGGAACACTGAAGCTTTCTTT. Translated, it gives CAWSFGRNTEAFF.

As concerns this clone: The sample holds other DNA sequences that translate to the same CDR3. The chain joins TRBV25-1 to TRBJ1-5; TRBD1 agrees at 8 bases. Germline CDR1 is MGHDK and CDR2 is SYGVNS. This CDR3 region has 13 residues. Trimming took 6 bases from V and 4 from J; bases not matched to a gene: 2. The CDR3 DNA follows: TGTGCCAGCAGAGGACAGGGTAATCAGCCCCAGCATTTT. Protein: CASRGQGNQPQHF. The whole variable domain, filled in from reference TRBV25-1 and TRBJ1-5, reads EADIYQTPRYLVIGTGKKITLECSQTMGHDKMYWYQQDPGMELHLIHYSYGVNSTEKGDLSSESTVSRIRTEHFPLTLESARPSHTSQYLCASRGQGNQPQHFGDGTRLSIL.

The rearrangement uses TRBV5-1 and TRBJ1-4, with TRBD1 matching over 12 bases. V shed 4 bases, J shed 8 bases, and the junction held 9 bases outside the gene matches. The germline V gene encodes CDR1 SGHRS and CDR2 YFSETQ. The CDR3 contains 16 residues. In DNA form, the CDR3 reads TGCGCCAGCAGCGGGGGGACAGGGGGCGCTGAGGAAAAACTGTTTTTT. This encodes CASSGGTGGAEEKLFF. Variable domain in full (rest from reference TRBV5-1 and TRBJ1-4): KAGVTQTPRYLIKTRGQQVTLSCSPISGHRSVSWYQQTPGQGLQFLFEYFSETQRNKGNFPGRFSGRQFSNSRSEMNVSTLELGDSALYLCASSGGTGGAEEKLFFGSGTQLSVL.

The rearrangement links TRBV5-1 to TRBJ2-1, with TRBD1 as a possible D gene (9 bases). The CDR3 is 16 amino acids. Looked up from germline, CDR1 is SGHRS and CDR2 is YFSETQ. V was pared by 4 bases and J by 4 bases, with 18 bases between. The CDR3 loop is CASSPGGGQGYNEQFF. CDR3 nucleotides: TGCGCCAGCAGCCCCGGGGGGGGACAGGGATACAATGAGCAGTTCTTC.

The CDR3 coding sequence is TGTGCCAGCAGTGAATTCAAGGGGGGGAACACTGAAGCTTTCTTT. Protein product: CASSEFKGGNTEAFF. The chain carries TRBV25-1 and TRBJ1-1; D possibly corresponds to TRBD1 (6 bases). Germline lookup yields CDR1 MGHDK and CDR2 SYGVNS. V was pared by 1 base and J by 1 base, with 10 bases between. The CDR3 extends over 15 amino acids. The full variable domain, completed using reference TRBV25-1 and TRBJ1-1, is EADIYQTPRYLVIGTGKKITLECSQTMGHDKMYWYQQDPGMELHLIHYSYGVNSTEKGDLSSESTVSRIRTEHFPLTLESARPSHTSQYLCASSEFKGGNTEAFFGQGTRLTVV.

This clone showed up just a few times. The chain combines TRBV19 with TRBJ2-1; 8 bases map to TRBD1. CDR1 and CDR2 from the germline V gene are LNHDA and SQIVND (reference sequence). CDR3 size: 13 residues. V lost 10 bases and J lost 9; bases outside the gene matches: 11. The CDR3 is CATTGQGRSEQFF. CDR3 sequence (DNA): TGTGCCACCACAGGACAGGGTCGTTCTGAGCAGTTCTTC. The full variable domain, rest sourced from reference TRBV19 and TRBJ2-1, is DGGITQSPKYLFRKEGQNVTLSCEQNLNHDAMYWYRQDPGQGLRLIYYSQIVNDFQKGDIAEGYSVSREKKESFPLTVTSAQKNPTAFYLCATTGQGRSEQFFGPGTRLTVL.

This clone appeared a single time. The chain carries TRBV5-6 and TRBJ2-3, with a possible D match to TRBD1 (5 bases). The V and J ends lost 0 bases and 2 bases respectively, with 10 bases between them. The CDR3 loop spans 15 amino acids. Germline assignment: CDR1 SGHDT and CDR2 YYEEEE. CDR3 DNA sequence: TGTGCCAGCAGCTTGGAGGAAGGGGACACAGATACGCAGTATTTT. It codes for CASSLEEGDTDTQYF.